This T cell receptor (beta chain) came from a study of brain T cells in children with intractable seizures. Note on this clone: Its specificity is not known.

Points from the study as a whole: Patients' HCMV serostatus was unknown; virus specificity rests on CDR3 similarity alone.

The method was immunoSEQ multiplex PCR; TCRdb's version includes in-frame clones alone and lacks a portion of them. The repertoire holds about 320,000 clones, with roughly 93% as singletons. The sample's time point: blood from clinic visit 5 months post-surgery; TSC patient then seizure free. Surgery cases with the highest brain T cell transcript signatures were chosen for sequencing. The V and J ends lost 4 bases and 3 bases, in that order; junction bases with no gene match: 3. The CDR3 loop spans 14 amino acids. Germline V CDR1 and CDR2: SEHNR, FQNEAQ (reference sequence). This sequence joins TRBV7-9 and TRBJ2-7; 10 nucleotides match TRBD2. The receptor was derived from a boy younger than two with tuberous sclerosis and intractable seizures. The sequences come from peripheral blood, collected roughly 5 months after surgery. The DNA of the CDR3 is TGTGCCAGCAGCTCGAGCGGGAGGGTCTACGAGCAGTACTTC. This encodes CASSSSGRVYEQYF.